This T cell receptor beta chain is from a study of blood T cells in healthy people across ages. A note on this clonotype: This clone may be a read error of a much larger clone one base away.

CDR1 MNHEY and CDR2 SMNVEV come from the germline V gene (reference sequence). This CDR3 has 14 residues. The V end lost 5 bases, the J end lost 2 bases, and 12 bases lay between the germline ends. Primed by a sample-barcoded 5' primer and a J-beta primer mix, a second PCR proceeded for roughly 7 to 11 cycles. TCRdb independently ran MiXCR on the 5' RACE reads; one entry per CDR3 protein. The sample includes more than 800,000 distinct CDR3 sequences, under 45% of them seen just once. The chain is built from TRBV27 and TRBJ1-2; D is unclear. This TCR was recovered from a woman in her fifties or sixties in good health. The sample consisted of blood. CDR3 sequence reads: CASSVAPVNYGYTF. The CDR3 coding sequence is TGTGCCAGCAGTGTAGCTCCAGTAAACTATGGCTACACCTTC.